The sequence of this T cell receptor beta chain was determined in a study of blood T cell repertoires in COVID-19. V was trimmed by 8 bases and J by 4 bases, leaving 8 bases between them. Germline V gives CDR1 KGHSH, CDR2 LQKENI. The CDR3 loop spans 11 amino acids. Profiling relied on immunoSEQ multiplex PCR, and the TCRdb table lists in-frame clones only, not all of them. The sample records some 510,000 clones, roughly 90% being singletons. The source of this sequence is a woman in her thirties or forties who had recovered from COVID-19. The chain is built from TRBV18 and TRBJ1-1, with TRBD1 as a possible D gene (6 bases). The sample was PBMCs or T cells enriched from blood (not recorded which). The CDR3 sequence is CASTRGTEAFF. Here the CDR3 DNA reads TGTGCCAGCACCAGGGGCACTGAAGCTTTCTTT.